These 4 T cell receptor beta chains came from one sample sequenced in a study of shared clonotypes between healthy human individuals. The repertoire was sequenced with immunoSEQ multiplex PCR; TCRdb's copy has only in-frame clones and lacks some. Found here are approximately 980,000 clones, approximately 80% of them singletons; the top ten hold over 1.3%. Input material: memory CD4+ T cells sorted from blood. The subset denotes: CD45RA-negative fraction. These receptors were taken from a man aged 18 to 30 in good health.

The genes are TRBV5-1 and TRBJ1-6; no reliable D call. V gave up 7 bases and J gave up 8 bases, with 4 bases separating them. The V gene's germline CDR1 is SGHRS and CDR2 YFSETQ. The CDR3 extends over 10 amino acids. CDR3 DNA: TGCGCCAGCTTATATTCACCCCTCCACTTT. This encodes CASLYSPLHF.

CDR3 amino acids: CASSLDRGGPRLETQYF. The CDR3 bases are TGTGCCAGCAGCTTAGATCGGGGGGGGCCGCGTCTGGAGACCCAGTACTTC. The chain is built from TRBV7-8 and TRBJ2-5; 8 nucleotides align to TRBD2. Germline lookup yields CDR1 SGHVS and CDR2 FQNEAQ. V lost 1 base to trimming and J lost 5 bases; unmatched junction nucleotides: 12. The CDR3 is 17 amino acids.

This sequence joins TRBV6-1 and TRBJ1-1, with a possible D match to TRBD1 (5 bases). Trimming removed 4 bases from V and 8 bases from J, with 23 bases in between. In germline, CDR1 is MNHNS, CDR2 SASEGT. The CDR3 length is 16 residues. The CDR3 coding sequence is TGTGCCAGCAGTGGCCTCGGAGGTTTGACAGCCCAAGAAGCTTTCTTT. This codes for CASSGLGGLTAQEAFF.

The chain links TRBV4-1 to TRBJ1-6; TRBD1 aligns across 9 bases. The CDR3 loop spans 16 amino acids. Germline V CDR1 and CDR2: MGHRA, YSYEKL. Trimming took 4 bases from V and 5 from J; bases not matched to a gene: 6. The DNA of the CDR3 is TGCGCCAGCAGCCGGGGACAGGGTGGGAATAATTCACCCCTCCACTTT. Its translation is CASSRGQGGNNSPLHF.